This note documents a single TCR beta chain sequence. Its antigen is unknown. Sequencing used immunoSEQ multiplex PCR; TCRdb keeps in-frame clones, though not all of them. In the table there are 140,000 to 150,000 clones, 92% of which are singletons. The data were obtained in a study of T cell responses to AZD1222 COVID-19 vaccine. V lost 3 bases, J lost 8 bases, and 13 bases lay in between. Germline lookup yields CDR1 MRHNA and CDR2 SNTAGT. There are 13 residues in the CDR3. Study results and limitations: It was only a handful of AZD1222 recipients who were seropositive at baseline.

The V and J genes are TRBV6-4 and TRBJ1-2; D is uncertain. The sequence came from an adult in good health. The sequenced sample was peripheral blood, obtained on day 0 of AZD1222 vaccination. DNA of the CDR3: TGTGCCAGCAGTGATCTGGGCGCGAAAGGCTACACCTTC. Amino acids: CASSDLGAKGYTF.